The 29 T cell receptor beta chains listed next were all sequenced from one sample in a study of spatial heterogeneity in lung cancer. TCRdb processed the 5' RACE reads anew with MiXCR; each CDR3 protein has one entry. The sample lists approximately 90,000 distinct CDR3 sequences, approximately 8.5% occurring once. Regarding time point: sample taken at primary tumor resection. Sequencing was performed on whole RNA extracted from tumor and nontumor lung tissue, or from frozen PBMC, and the material was left unsorted. The input for sequencing was PBMCs, taken at surgery. These receptors were collected from a male donor with early-stage non-small cell lung cancer.

This clonotype was observed at least ten times. The chain carries TRBV10-3 and TRBJ2-5; 8 bases fit TRBD2. The CDR3 runs to 15 residues. Losses at the gene ends were 4 bases for V and 3 bases for J; bases not matched to a gene: 7. Per the germline V gene, CDR1 is ENHRY and CDR2 is SYGVKD. The chain's CDR3 is CAISVSGGPEETQYF. DNA for the CDR3: TGTGCCATCAGTGTTTCGGGAGGGCCCGAAGAGACCCAGTACTTC.

This clonotype showed up just a few times. The chain joins TRBV28 to TRBJ2-3; 10 positions agree with TRBD1. Germline CDR1 reads MDHEN; CDR2 reads SYDVKM. This CDR3 contains 15 residues. With V trimmed by 3 bases and J by 6 bases, 6 bases remained unmatched. The CDR3, as DNA: TGTGCCAGCAGTTTGCGACAGGGGGCCGAGGATACGCAGTATTTT. Translated: CASSLRQGAEDTQYF.

This clonotype has more than one count but fewer than ten. The chain links TRBV28 to TRBJ2-1, with 7 bases aligning to TRBD2. Germline V gives CDR1 MDHEN, CDR2 SYDVKM. With V trimmed by 6 bases and J by 8 bases, 7 bases remained unmatched. This CDR3 is built from 13 residues. The CDR3, as DNA: TGTGCCAGCAGGCGCGGGAGTTGGGATGAGCAGTTCTTC. Its protein is CASRRGSWDEQFF.

The table lists this clonotype with a few counts. The gene calls are TRBV7-6 and TRBJ2-7, with 7 bases aligning to TRBD1. The germline CDR1 and CDR2 sequences are SGHVS and FNYEAQ. The V segment lost 1 base and the J segment 0 bases; nucleotides outside the gene matches: 6. The CDR3 contains 16 residues. For the CDR3, the DNA is TGTGCCAGCAGCTTAGTCCCGGGACAGCCCTCCTACGAGCAGTACTTC. Its translation: CASSLVPGQPSYEQYF.

This clonotype was observed a few times. The chain employs TRBV5-1 and TRBJ2-7; 10 bases agree with TRBD1. The CDR3 is 16 residues long. Germline CDR1 reads SGHRS; CDR2 reads YFSETQ. Trimming took 5 bases from V and 0 from J; bases not matched to a gene: 8. The CDR3: CASSSGTGAFSYEQYF. Written as DNA, the CDR3 is TGCGCCAGCAGTTCCGGGACAGGGGCCTTCTCCTACGAGCAGTACTTC.

This sequence joins TRBV7-8 and TRBJ2-1; D possibly corresponds to TRBD2 (5 bases). This CDR3 spans 14 amino acids. V was clipped by 3 bases and J by 10 bases, with 16 bases between them. The germline V gene encodes CDR1 SGHVS and CDR2 FQNEAQ. The CDR3 is CASSFFSSSREQFF. In DNA form, the CDR3 reads TGTGCCAGCAGCTTTTTCTCTAGCTCCAGGGAGCAGTTCTTC.

In its sample, this clonotype was seen many times. The chain carries TRBV20-1 and TRBJ1-2, with unresolved D. Trimming left V 3 bases short and J 8 bases short, with 13 bases between. The CDR3 runs to 12 residues. Germline V gene data show CDR1 as DFQATT and CDR2 as SNEGSKA (reference sequence). DNA for the CDR3: TGCAGTGCTAGGAGGGTCTCACAAGGCTACACCTTC. Its translation: CSARRVSQGYTF.

This clonotype was found many times. The chain carries TRBV5-1 and TRBJ2-3; 8 bases are a match to TRBD1. Trimming at V came to 4 bases and at J to 5 bases, leaving 6 bases not matched to a gene. CDR1 and CDR2 from the germline V gene are SGHRS and YFSETQ. The CDR3 loop spans 14 amino acids. In DNA form, the CDR3 reads TGCGCCAGCAGCCTAGGACAGGGCCTAGATACGCAGTATTTT. Protein sequence: CASSLGQGLDTQYF.

The V call is TRBV7-2, the J call TRBJ2-5, with D uncertain. This CDR3 comprises 13 residues. The V gene's germline CDR1 is SGHTA and CDR2 FQGNSA. With 3 bases removed from V and 4 bases from J, the gap between germline ends came to 9 bases. The CDR3 reads CASSFGQAETQYF. The DNA of the CDR3 is TGTGCCAGCAGCTTTGGGCAGGCAGAGACCCAGTACTTC.

The sample holds many counts of this clonotype. The chain recombines TRBV29-1 with TRBJ2-1; D unclear. This CDR3 comprises 10 residues. Germline V gene lookup returns CDR1 SQVTM and CDR2 ANQGSEA. CDR3 coding DNA: TGCAGTAGTCTCTACAATGAGCAGTTCTTC. It codes for CSSLYNEQFF.

This clonotype was seen many times. J is TRBJ2-7 and V is TRBV7-9; D call uncertain. The CDR3 runs to 16 residues. Germline values: CDR1 SEHNR, CDR2 FQNEAQ (reference sequence). V gave up 3 bases and J gave up 1 base, with 16 bases separating them. CDR3 nucleotides: TGTGCCAGCAGCTTGAGAACTCCCAGAACATCCTACGAGCAGTACTTC. As protein: CASSLRTPRTSYEQYF. Combining the CDR3 with reference TRBV7-9 and TRBJ2-7 gives the whole variable domain DTGVSQNPRHKITKRGQNVTFRCDPISEHNRLYWYRQTLGQGPEFLTYFQNEAQLEKSRLLSDRFSAERPKGSFSTLEIQRTEQGDSAMYLCASSLRTPRTSYEQYFGPGTRLTVT.

The gene calls are TRBV7-2 and TRBJ2-2; a possible D gene is TRBD1 (6 bases). This CDR3 is 15 amino acids long. Germline V gene data show CDR1 as SGHTA and CDR2 as FQGNSA. V was trimmed by 5 bases and J by 0 bases, leaving 10 bases between them. The CDR3 reads CASSRGQPNTGELFF. The CDR3, as DNA: TGTGCCAGCAGCCGCGGACAGCCGAACACCGGGGAGCTGTTTTTT.

The sample holds many counts of this clonotype. The rearrangement links TRBV5-1 to TRBJ2-7, with 7 bases identical to TRBD2. Germline V gives CDR1 SGHRS, CDR2 YFSETQ. V lost 0 bases and J lost 3; bases outside the gene matches: 3. The CDR3 loop spans 14 amino acids. The CDR3: CASSLGGTIYEQYF. The CDR3 nucleotides are TGCGCCAGCAGCTTGGGCGGGACTATCTACGAGCAGTACTTC.

This clonotype was seen many times. V and J are TRBV28 and TRBJ2-5; 7 nucleotides agree with TRBD1. Germline CDR1 reads MDHEN; CDR2 reads SYDVKM. Germline trimming cut 5 bases from V and 4 bases from J; bases unmatched to any gene: 4. The CDR3 consists of 13 residues. The CDR3 loop reads CASSDRVGETQYF. The CDR3 bases are TGTGCCAGCAGTGACAGGGTAGGAGAGACCCAGTACTTC.

The table lists this clonotype with a few counts. The rearrangement joins TRBV23-1 to TRBJ2-3; 13 bases match TRBD2. TRBV23-1 is an open reading frame, and its role is uncertain. CDR3 size: 16 residues. V was pared by 5 bases and J by 6 bases, with 8 bases of the junction left unmatched. The CDR3 nucleotides read TGCGCCAGCAGTTTCCGACTAGCGGGAGGCCAGGATACGCAGTATTTT. It translates to CASSFRLAGGQDTQYF.

This chain connects TRBV10-3 to TRBJ2-7; TRBD1 aligns across 8 bases. Germline V lookup: CDR1 ENHRY, CDR2 SYGVKD. CDR3 size: 15 residues. The junction had 8 bases not matched to a gene; V was cut back by 3 bases and J by 4 bases. The CDR3 region has the DNA TGTGCCATCAGTGAAGGCCAGGGGGCGACTTACGAGCAGTACTTC. The encoded protein is CAISEGQGATYEQYF.

There are many counts of this clonotype. This chain links TRBV4-3 with TRBJ2-5; no clear D gene. The length of the CDR3 is 15 residues. CDR1 is LGHNA and CDR2 is YSLEER in the germline V gene. The germline V and J ends were trimmed by 0 bases and 5 bases, with 13 bases remaining between them. This CDR3 reads CASSQDRLGWETQYF. CDR3 sequence (DNA): TGCGCCAGCAGCCAAGATAGGCTGGGTTGGGAGACCCAGTACTTC.

This clonotype was observed a few times. The chain joins TRBV20-1 to TRBJ2-7; D not certain. Germline loops: CDR1 DFQATT, CDR2 SNEGSKA (reference sequence). Between the trimmed V and J ends, which lost 0 bases and 0 bases, there was a span of 12 bases. CDR3 length: 15 amino acids. CDR3 in DNA: TGCAGTGCTAGAGATAGGAGCGTTAGCTCCTACGAGCAGTACTTC. It encodes CSARDRSVSSYEQYF.

This clonotype was observed at least ten times. The V gene is TRBV18, the J gene TRBJ2-5, with D unresolved. CDR1 and CDR2 from the germline V gene are KGHSH and LQKENI. Trimming took off 0 bases at V and 2 bases at J, with 7 bases between the two ends. The CDR3 extends over 14 amino acids. CDR3 in DNA: TGTGCCAGCTCACCACCTGGAGTACAAGAGACCCAGTACTTC. Residues: CASSPPGVQETQYF.

This clonotype was recorded at least ten times. The rearrangement uses TRBV10-3 and TRBJ2-3; D unclear. The V gene lost 3 bases and the J gene lost 3 bases, with 4 bases spanning the gap. From germline, CDR1 is ENHRY and CDR2 SYGVKD. This CDR3 contains 12 residues. DNA for the CDR3: TGTGCCATCAGTGATGGGACAGATACGCAGTATTTT. Protein: CAISDGTDTQYF.

The genes are TRBV20-1 and TRBJ2-5; maybe TRBD2 (7 bases). V gave up 3 bases and J gave up 2 bases, with 16 bases separating them. This CDR3 region has 15 residues. Germline values: CDR1 DFQATT, CDR2 SNEGSKA (reference sequence). CDR3 loop: CSARTRAGAQETQYF. CDR3 coding DNA: TGCAGTGCTAGGACTAGGGCGGGGGCGCAAGAGACCCAGTACTTC.

This clonotype was seen only a few times. This chain joins TRBV29-1 and TRBJ1-1, with TRBD1 identical over 8 bases. The CDR3 extends over 16 amino acids. Germline trimming cut 2 bases from V and 1 base from J; bases unmatched to any gene: 9. CDR1 SQVTM and CDR2 ANQGSEA come from the germline V gene. CDR3 DNA sequence: TGCAGCGTTGAACCCCGGACAGGGCTGGAGAACACTGAAGCTTTCTTT. Translated, it gives CSVEPRTGLENTEAFF.

This clonotype showed up many times. This chain connects TRBV7-2 to TRBJ2-6; 7 bases line up with TRBD1. CDR1 is SGHTA and CDR2 is FQGNSA in the germline V gene. This CDR3 contains 16 residues. Trimming took 5 bases from V and 2 from J; bases not matched to a gene: 6. The CDR3 DNA reads as TGTGCCAGCAGCGAAACAGGGGTCCCTGGGGCCAACGTCCTGACTTTC. It yields the protein CASSETGVPGANVLTF.

The chain joins TRBV6-6 to TRBJ1-1; D uncertain. Germline CDR1 is MNHNY and CDR2 is SVGAGI (reference sequence). V was cut by 0 bases and J by 1 base, with 6 bases left in between. CDR3 length: 14 amino acids. CDR3 in DNA: TGTGCCAGCAGTTACTCCCGGCAGAACACTGAAGCTTTCTTT. Translated: CASSYSRQNTEAFF.

There are many counts of this clonotype. V and J are TRBV20-1 and TRBJ2-2; D ambiguous. Trimming shortened V by 5 bases and J by 0 bases, and 7 bases separated the two germline ends. The CDR3 is 13 amino acids. In germline, CDR1 is DFQATT, CDR2 SNEGSKA (reference sequence). For the CDR3, the DNA is TGCAGTGCTCCCAGCCCGAACACCGGGGAGCTGTTTTTT. It yields the protein CSAPSPNTGELFF.

This sequence joins TRBV18 and TRBJ2-2; D is ambiguous. The CDR3 runs to 13 residues. V lost 3 bases, J lost 6 bases, and 8 bases lay in between. CDR1 and CDR2 (germline): KGHSH, LQKENI. CDR3 bases: TGTGCCAGCTCACCGTCCGAGGCCGGGGAGCTGTTTTTT. It is translated as CASSPSEAGELFF.

This clonotype was recorded at least ten times. The CDR3 region is CASSLGPRQGSYEQFF. Written as DNA, the CDR3 is TGTGCCAGCAGCTTAGGCCCCCGGCAGGGTAGTTATGAGCAGTTCTTC. This chain links TRBV11-2 with TRBJ2-1, with a tentative D call TRBD1 (5 bases). The germline V gene has CDR1 SGHAT and CDR2 FQNNGV. V lost 1 base and J 8 bases, leaving 18 bases between the germline ends. The CDR3 is 16 residues long.

This clonotype was recorded many times. V gene TRBV2 combines with J gene TRBJ2-1; tentative D call: TRBD2 (5 bases). The CDR3 contains 14 residues. Trimming shortened V by 5 bases and J by 0 bases, and 8 bases separated the two germline ends. Per the germline V gene, CDR1 is SNHLY and CDR2 is FYNNEI. CDR3 sequence: CASSRGHSYNEQFF. CDR3 nucleotides: TGTGCCAGCAGTCGGGGTCACTCCTACAATGAGCAGTTCTTC.

The chain has TRBV6-2 or TRBV6-3 and TRBJ2-1, with TRBD1 identical over 11 bases. From germline, CDR1 is MNHEY and CDR2 SVGEGT. With 7 bases clipped from V and 3 bases from J, the junction kept 8 bases outside the gene matches. This CDR3 has 16 residues. DNA for the CDR3: TGTGCCAGCACACAAAGGGGGACAGGGGGCTACAATGAGCAGTTCTTC. This sequence encodes CASTQRGTGGYNEQFF.